This T cell receptor beta chain was recorded in a study of tumour-infiltrating T cells in Burkitt lymphoma. Study-wide background: Productive clonality predicted overall and progression-free survival.

Libraries were prepared by immunoSEQ multiplex PCR; TCRdb keeps only in-frame clonotypes and omits some of them. The sample holds a few thousand clones; 65% to 80% are singletons and the top ten take 13%. The CDR3 length is 15 residues. Trimming stripped 5 bases from V and 2 bases from J, with 13 bases between. The V gene's germline CDR1 is MNHNS and CDR2 SASEGT. The chain combines TRBV6-1 with TRBJ1-5, with D maybe TRBD1 (5 bases). The TCR sequence derives from a human donor with diffuse large B-cell lymphoma. The sequencing sample was made of tumor tissue. CDR3 in amino acids: CASSNLGQGNQPQHF. The CDR3 DNA follows: TGTGCCAGCAGTAACCTCGGACAAGGCAATCAGCCCCAGCATTTT.